The 13 T cell receptor beta chains given below trace back to one sample, sequenced in a study of T cells after yellow fever vaccination. One entry per CDR3 protein results from TCRdb running MiXCR on the 5' RACE reads. The sample has some 560,000 distinct CDR3 sequences; about 19% are singletons. The specimen comprised PBMCs, sampled 15 days after the yellow fever booster vaccination. The receptors come from a man aged 25-40 years who received the YFV17D yellow fever vaccine.

The table lists this clonotype with a few counts. This chain uses TRBV10-3 with TRBJ2-2; unclear D gene. Between the trimmed V and J ends, which lost 4 bases and 4 bases, there was a span of 13 bases. The germline V gene encodes CDR1 ENHRY and CDR2 SYGVKD. The CDR3 loop spans 15 amino acids. The CDR3 here is CAISVHTSGTGELFF. As DNA, the CDR3 is TGTGCCATCAGTGTGCACACCTCGGGCACCGGGGAGCTGTTTTTT.

The J gene is TRBJ2-3, the V gene TRBV24-1; 10 bases map to TRBD2. The CDR3 loop spans 17 amino acids. Per the germline V gene, CDR1 is KGHDR and CDR2 is SFDVKD. With 0 bases clipped from V and 2 bases from J, the junction kept 4 bases outside the gene matches. Written as DNA, the CDR3 is TGTGCCACCAGTGATTTGCCGGGGACTAGCGACACAGATACGCAGTATTTT. Its translation: CATSDLPGTSDTDTQYF.

The V call is TRBV6-2 or TRBV6-3, the J call TRBJ2-1; 8 bases agree with TRBD1. After removal of 7 bases from V and 4 bases from J, the junction contained 9 bases not matched to a gene. There are 15 residues in the CDR3. From germline, CDR1 is MNHEY and CDR2 SVGEGT. The CDR3 loop is CASTPSGGAYNEQFF. For the CDR3, the DNA is TGTGCCAGCACTCCCTCAGGGGGCGCTTACAATGAGCAGTTCTTC.

This chain links TRBV4-3 with TRBJ2-2; a possible D gene is TRBD2 (6 bases). The CDR3 contains 15 residues. In germline, CDR1 is LGHNA, CDR2 YSLEER. V lost 5 bases and J lost 4, with 14 bases in between. CDR3 DNA sequence: TGCGCCAGCAGCGTGGAGCGGCGGGGCACCGGGGAGCTGTTTTTT. Its protein is CASSVERRGTGELFF.

This clonotype was detected a few times. The chain joins TRBV19 to TRBJ2-7; possible D gene TRBD2, 6 bases. Trimming shortened V by 3 bases and J by 3 bases, and 12 bases separated the two germline ends. The CDR3 loop spans 14 amino acids. Germline CDR1 is LNHDA and CDR2 is SQIVND (reference sequence). The CDR3 DNA follows: TGTGCCAGTAGTATCAGGGTTAGCGGCTACGAGCAGTACTTC. It specifies CASSIRVSGYEQYF.

This clonotype appeared a few times. The chain links TRBV21-1 to TRBJ2-1; the table calls TRBD1, which could not be checked here. TRBV21-1 is a known pseudogene. This CDR3 has 17 amino acids. The DNA of the CDR3 is TGTGCCAGCAGCAAAGAGTGGGGGACAGTAGTTGTACATGAGCAGTTCTTC. Protein: CASSKEWGTVVVHEQFF.

V gene TRBV20-1 combines with J gene TRBJ2-3; 7 bases map to TRBD2. The CDR3 contains 15 residues. V trimming: 3 bases; J trimming: 0 bases; junction bases outside the gene matches: 6. CDR1 and CDR2 (germline): DFQATT, SNEGSKA (reference sequence). The CDR3 coding sequence is TGCAGTGCTAGTTTGAGAGCGGGAAGCACAGATACGCAGTATTTT. Protein sequence: CSASLRAGSTDTQYF.

V usage is TRBV7-2 and J usage is TRBJ1-6; tentative D call: TRBD1 (5 bases). Between the trimmed V and J ends, which lost 0 bases and 6 bases, there was a span of 18 bases. Germline V gene lookup returns CDR1 SGHTA and CDR2 FQGNSA. This CDR3 has 18 residues. As DNA, the CDR3 is TGTGCCAGCAGCTTAGCAGGGGAAGCGGGGCCGAGTAATTCACCCCTCCACTTT. Translated: CASSLAGEAGPSNSPLHF. Looking up the rest from reference TRBV7-2 and TRBJ1-6 gives the full variable domain: GAGVSQSPSNKVTEKGKDVELRCDPISGHTALYWYRQSLGQGLEFLIYFQGNSAPDKSGLPSDRFSAERTGGSVSTLTIQRTQQEDSAVYLCASSLAGEAGPSNSPLHFGNGTRLTVT.

This chain joins TRBV6-1 and TRBJ2-3; tentative D call: TRBD2 (6 bases). The CDR3 consists of 13 residues. Germline V gene lookup returns CDR1 MNHNS and CDR2 SASEGT. The V end was cut by 8 bases, the J end by 0 bases, with 9 bases between. In DNA, the CDR3 is TGTGCCAGCGGGCGGGGAAGCACAGATACGCAGTATTTT. Encoded protein: CASGRGSTDTQYF.

In its sample, this clonotype was seen a few times. The chain uses TRBV10-3 and TRBJ2-2; maybe TRBD2 (5 bases). This CDR3 region has 15 residues. Trimming removed 6 bases at V and 3 bases at J, with 14 bases between. CDR1 ENHRY and CDR2 SYGVKD come from the germline V gene. This CDR3 is CAISDTPGYTGELFF. The CDR3 bases are TGTGCCATCAGCGACACCCCGGGGTACACCGGGGAGCTGTTTTTT.

This clonotype has just a few counts. This chain connects TRBV4-3 to TRBJ1-5; D perhaps matches TRBD1 (5 bases). The CDR3 consists of 16 residues. V was clipped by 4 bases and J by 0 bases, with 13 bases between them. Germline loops: CDR1 LGHNA, CDR2 YSLEER. CDR3 sequence (DNA): TGCGCCAGCAGCCCCCACGGGGGGGGTAGCAATCAGCCCCAGCATTTT. Translating gives CASSPHGGGSNQPQHF.

This clonotype was detected a few times. This chain connects TRBV7-2 to TRBJ1-4; no clear D gene. CDR1 is SGHTA and CDR2 is FQGNSA in the germline V gene. V lost 1 base to trimming and J lost 0 bases, with 9 bases between them. CDR3 length: 16 residues. The CDR3 region is CASSLDGTATNEKLFF. The CDR3 DNA follows: TGTGCCAGCAGCTTAGACGGAACTGCAACTAATGAAAAACTGTTTTTT. The whole variable domain, remainder taken from reference TRBV7-2 and TRBJ1-4, is GAGVSQSPSNKVTEKGKDVELRCDPISGHTALYWYRQSLGQGLEFLIYFQGNSAPDKSGLPSDRFSAERTGGSVSTLTIQRTQQEDSAVYLCASSLDGTATNEKLFFGSGTQLSVL.

The gene calls are TRBV12-3 or TRBV12-4 and TRBJ1-5; D perhaps matches TRBD1 (5 bases). CDR3 length: 13 amino acids. The V end lost 3 bases, the J end lost 6 bases, and 9 bases lay between the germline ends. As DNA, the CDR3 is TGTGCCAGCAGTTTGTGGGGCGTTCAGCCCCAGCATTTT. As protein: CASSLWGVQPQHF.